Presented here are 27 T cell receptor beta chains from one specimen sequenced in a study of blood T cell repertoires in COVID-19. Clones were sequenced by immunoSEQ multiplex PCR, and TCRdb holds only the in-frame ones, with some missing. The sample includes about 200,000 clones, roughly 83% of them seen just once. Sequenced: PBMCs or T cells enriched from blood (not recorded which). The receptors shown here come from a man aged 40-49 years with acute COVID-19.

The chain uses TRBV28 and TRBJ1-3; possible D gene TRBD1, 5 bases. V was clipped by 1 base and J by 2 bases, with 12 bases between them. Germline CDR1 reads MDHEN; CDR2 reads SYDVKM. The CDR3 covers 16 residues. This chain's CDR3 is CASSLLARAAGNTIYF. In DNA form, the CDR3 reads TGTGCCAGCAGTTTATTGGCCAGGGCAGCTGGAAACACCATATATTTT. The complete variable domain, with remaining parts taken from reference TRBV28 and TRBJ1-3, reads DVKVTQSSRYLVKRTGEKVFLECVQDMDHENMFWYRQDPGLGLRLIYFSYDVKMKEKGDIPEGYSVSREKKERFSLILESASTNQTSMYLCASSLLARAAGNTIYFGEGSWLTVV.

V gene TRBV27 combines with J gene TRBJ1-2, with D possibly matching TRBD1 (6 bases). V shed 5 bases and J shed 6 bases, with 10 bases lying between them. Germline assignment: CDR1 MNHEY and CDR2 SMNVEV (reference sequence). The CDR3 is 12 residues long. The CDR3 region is CASSLTGNGYTF. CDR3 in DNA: TGTGCCAGCAGTCTGACAGGAAATGGCTACACCTTC.

CDR3 sequence: CASSLVLAGGTGELFF. As DNA, the CDR3 is TGCGCCAGCAGCTTGGTTCTAGCGGGAGGAACCGGGGAGCTGTTTTTT. The rearrangement uses TRBV5-1 and TRBJ2-2, with 11 bases lining up with TRBD2. Germline values: CDR1 SGHRS, CDR2 YFSETQ. The length of the CDR3 is 16 residues. V lost 0 bases and J lost 5; bases outside the gene matches: 3. The full variable domain, its missing parts supplied by reference TRBV5-1 and TRBJ2-2, is KAGVTQTPRYLIKTRGQQVTLSCSPISGHRSVSWYQQTPGQGLQFLFEYFSETQRNKGNFPGRFSGRQFSNSRSEMNVSTLELGDSALYLCASSLVLAGGTGELFFGEGSRLTVL.

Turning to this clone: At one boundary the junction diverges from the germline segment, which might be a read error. CDR3 protein: CASSPLGADGVF. The CDR3 coding sequence is TGTGCCAGCAGCCCCCTGGGAGCCGACGGGGTCTTC. The rearrangement links TRBV27 to TRBJ2-1; D might be TRBD2 (5 bases). The CDR3 spans 12 residues. Germline loops: CDR1 MNHEY, CDR2 SMNVEV (reference sequence).

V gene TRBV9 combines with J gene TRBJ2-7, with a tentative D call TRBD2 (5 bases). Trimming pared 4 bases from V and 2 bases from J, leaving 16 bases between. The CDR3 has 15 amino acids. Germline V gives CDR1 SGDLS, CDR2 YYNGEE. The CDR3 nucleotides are TGTGCCAGCAGCTTGACGGGAACCGGAACCTACGAGCAGTACTTC. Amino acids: CASSLTGTGTYEQYF. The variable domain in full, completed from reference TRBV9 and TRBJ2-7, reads DSGVTQTPKHLITATGQRVTLRCSPRSGDLSVYWYQQSLDQGLQFLIQYYNGEERAKGNILERFSAQQFPDLHSELNLSSLELGDSALYFCASSLTGTGTYEQYFGPGTRLTVT.

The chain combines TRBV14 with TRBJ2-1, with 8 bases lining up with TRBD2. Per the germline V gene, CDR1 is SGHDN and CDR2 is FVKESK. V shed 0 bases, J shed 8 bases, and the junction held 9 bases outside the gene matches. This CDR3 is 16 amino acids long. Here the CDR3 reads CASSQEKWTSRDEQFF. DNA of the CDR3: TGTGCCAGCAGCCAAGAGAAATGGACTAGCCGCGATGAGCAGTTCTTC.

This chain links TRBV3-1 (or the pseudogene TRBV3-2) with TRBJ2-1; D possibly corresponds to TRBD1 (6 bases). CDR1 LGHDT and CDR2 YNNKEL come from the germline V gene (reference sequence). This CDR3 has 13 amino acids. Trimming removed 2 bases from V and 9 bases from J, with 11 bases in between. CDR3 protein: CASSQHRVSEQFF. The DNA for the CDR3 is TGTGCCAGCAGCCAACACAGGGTCTCTGAGCAGTTCTTC.

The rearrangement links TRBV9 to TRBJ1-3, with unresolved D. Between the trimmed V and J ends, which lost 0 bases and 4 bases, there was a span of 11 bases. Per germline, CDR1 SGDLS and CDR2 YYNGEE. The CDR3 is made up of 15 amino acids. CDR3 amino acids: CASSVGQVVGNTIYF. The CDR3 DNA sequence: TGTGCCAGCAGCGTAGGGCAGGTGGTAGGAAACACCATATATTTT.

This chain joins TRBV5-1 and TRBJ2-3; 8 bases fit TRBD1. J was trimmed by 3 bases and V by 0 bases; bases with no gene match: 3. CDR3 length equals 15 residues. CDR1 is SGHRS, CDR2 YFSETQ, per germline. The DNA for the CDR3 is TGCGCCAGCAGCTTGGTGGGACAGGAAACAGATACGCAGTATTTT. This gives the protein CASSLVGQETDTQYF.

The CDR3 DNA reads as TGTGCCAGCCGAGACTATGGGACTGAAGCTTTCTTT. Translated: CASRDYGTEAFF. The chain carries TRBV27 and TRBJ1-1; D is unresolved. V was shortened by 8 bases and J by 5 bases, with 12 bases between the two germline ends. Germline V gene data show CDR1 as MNHEY and CDR2 as SMNVEV (reference sequence). The CDR3 has 12 amino acids.

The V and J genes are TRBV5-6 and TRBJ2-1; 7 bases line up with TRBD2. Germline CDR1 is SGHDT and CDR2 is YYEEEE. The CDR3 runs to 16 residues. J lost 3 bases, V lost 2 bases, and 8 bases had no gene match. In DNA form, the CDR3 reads TGTGCCAGCAGCTTTAAGGCGGGAGAATTCTACAATGAGCAGTTCTTC. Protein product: CASSFKAGEFYNEQFF.

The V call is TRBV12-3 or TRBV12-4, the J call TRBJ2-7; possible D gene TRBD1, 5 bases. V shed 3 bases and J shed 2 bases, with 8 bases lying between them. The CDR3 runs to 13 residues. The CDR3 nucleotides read TGTGCCAGCAGTTTGGAGACAGCCTACGAGCAGTACTTC. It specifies CASSLETAYEQYF.

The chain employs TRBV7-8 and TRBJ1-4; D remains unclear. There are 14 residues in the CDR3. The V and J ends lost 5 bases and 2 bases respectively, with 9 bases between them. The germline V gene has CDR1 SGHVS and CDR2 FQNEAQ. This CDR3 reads CASSPQRTNEKLFF. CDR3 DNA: TGTGCCAGCAGCCCCCAGAGGACTAATGAAAAACTGTTTTTT. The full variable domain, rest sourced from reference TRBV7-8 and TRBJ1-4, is GAGVSQSPRYKVAKRGQDVALRCDPISGHVSLFWYQQALGQGPEFLTYFQNEAQLDKSGLPSDRFFAERPEGSVSTLKIQRTQQEDSAVYLCASSPQRTNEKLFFGSGTQLSVL.

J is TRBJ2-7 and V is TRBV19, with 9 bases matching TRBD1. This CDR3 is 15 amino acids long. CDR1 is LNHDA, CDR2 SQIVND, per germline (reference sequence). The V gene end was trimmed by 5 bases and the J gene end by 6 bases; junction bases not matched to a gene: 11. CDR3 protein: CASSLSWGQGVEQYF. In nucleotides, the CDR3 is TGTGCCAGTAGTCTCTCCTGGGGACAGGGTGTCGAGCAGTACTTC.

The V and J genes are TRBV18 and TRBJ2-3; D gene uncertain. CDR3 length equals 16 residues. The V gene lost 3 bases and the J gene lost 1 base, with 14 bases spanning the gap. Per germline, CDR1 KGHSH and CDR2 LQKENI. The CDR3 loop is CASSPPRVSGTDTQYF. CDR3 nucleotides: TGTGCCAGCTCACCCCCCCGGGTGTCCGGCACAGATACGCAGTATTTT.

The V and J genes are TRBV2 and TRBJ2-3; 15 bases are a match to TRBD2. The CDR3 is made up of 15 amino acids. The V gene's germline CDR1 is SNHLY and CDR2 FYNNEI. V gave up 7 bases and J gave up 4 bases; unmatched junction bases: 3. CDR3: CASIGLAGGADTQYF. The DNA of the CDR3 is TGTGCCAGCATTGGACTAGCGGGAGGGGCAGATACGCAGTATTTT. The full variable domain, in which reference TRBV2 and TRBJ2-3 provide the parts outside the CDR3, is EPEVTQTPSHQVTQMGQEVILRCVPISNHLYFYWYRQILGQKVEFLVSFYNNEISEKSEIFDDQFSVERPDGSNFTLKIRSTKLEDSAMYFCASIGLAGGADTQYFGPGTRLTVL.

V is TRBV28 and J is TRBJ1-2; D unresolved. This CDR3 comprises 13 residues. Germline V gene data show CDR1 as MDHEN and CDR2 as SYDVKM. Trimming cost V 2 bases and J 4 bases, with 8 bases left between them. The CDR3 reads CASSLKETYGYTF. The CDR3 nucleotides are TGTGCCAGCAGTTTAAAGGAGACCTATGGCTACACCTTC.

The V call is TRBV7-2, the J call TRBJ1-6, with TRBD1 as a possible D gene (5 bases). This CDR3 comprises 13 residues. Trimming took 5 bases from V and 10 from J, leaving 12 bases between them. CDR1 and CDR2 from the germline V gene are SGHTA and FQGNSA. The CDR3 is CASSQNAGSPLHF. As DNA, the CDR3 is TGTGCCAGCAGCCAGAACGCAGGGTCACCCCTCCACTTT.

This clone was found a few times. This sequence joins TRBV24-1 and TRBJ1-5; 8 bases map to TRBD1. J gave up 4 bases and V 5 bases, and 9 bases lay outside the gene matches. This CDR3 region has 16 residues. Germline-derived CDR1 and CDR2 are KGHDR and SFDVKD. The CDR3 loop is CATSGDRGNGNQPQHF. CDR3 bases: TGTGCCACCAGTGGAGACAGGGGTAACGGAAATCAGCCCCAGCATTTT.

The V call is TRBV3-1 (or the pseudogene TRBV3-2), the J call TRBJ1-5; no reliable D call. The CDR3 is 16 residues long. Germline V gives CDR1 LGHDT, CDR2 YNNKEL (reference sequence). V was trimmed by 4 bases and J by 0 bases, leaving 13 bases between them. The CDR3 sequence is CASSPKADYSNQPQHF. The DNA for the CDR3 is TGTGCCAGCAGCCCGAAGGCGGATTATAGCAATCAGCCCCAGCATTTT.

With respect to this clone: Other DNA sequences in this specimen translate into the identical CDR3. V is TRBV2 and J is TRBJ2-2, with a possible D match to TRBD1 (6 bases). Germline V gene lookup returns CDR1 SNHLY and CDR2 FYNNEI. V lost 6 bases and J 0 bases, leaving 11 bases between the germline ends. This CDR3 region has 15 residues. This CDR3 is CASSVGTSNTGELFF. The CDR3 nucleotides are TGTGCCAGCAGCGTCGGGACATCGAACACCGGGGAGCTGTTTTTT.

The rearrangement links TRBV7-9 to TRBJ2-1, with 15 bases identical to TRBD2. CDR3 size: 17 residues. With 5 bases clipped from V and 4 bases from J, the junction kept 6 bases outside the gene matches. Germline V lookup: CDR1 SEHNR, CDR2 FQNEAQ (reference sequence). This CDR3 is CASSPGTSGRIYNEQFF. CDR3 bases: TGTGCCAGCAGCCCTGGGACTAGCGGGAGGATTTACAATGAGCAGTTCTTC. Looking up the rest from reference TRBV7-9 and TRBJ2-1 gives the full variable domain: DTGVSQNPRHKITKRGQNVTFRCDPISEHNRLYWYRQTLGQGPEFLTYFQNEAQLEKSRLLSDRFSAERPKGSFSTLEIQRTEQGDSAMYLCASSPGTSGRIYNEQFFGPGTRLTVL.

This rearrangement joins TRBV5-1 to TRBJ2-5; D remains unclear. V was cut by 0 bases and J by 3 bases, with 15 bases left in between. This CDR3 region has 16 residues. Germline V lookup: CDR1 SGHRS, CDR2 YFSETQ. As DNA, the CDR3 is TGCGCCAGCAGCTTGGATCCCGGAGTCTCCAAAGAGACCCAGTACTTC. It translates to CASSLDPGVSKETQYF.

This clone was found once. CDR3 sequence: CASSSLSGLAYNEQFF. Written as DNA, the CDR3 is TGTGCCAGCAGCTCCCTTTCGGGACTAGCTTACAATGAGCAGTTCTTC. The chain is built from TRBV7-2 and TRBJ2-1; 9 nucleotides line up with TRBD2. CDR1 and CDR2 from the germline V gene are SGHTA and FQGNSA. V dropped 4 bases and J dropped 4; count of bases not matched to a gene: 8. The CDR3 has 16 amino acids.

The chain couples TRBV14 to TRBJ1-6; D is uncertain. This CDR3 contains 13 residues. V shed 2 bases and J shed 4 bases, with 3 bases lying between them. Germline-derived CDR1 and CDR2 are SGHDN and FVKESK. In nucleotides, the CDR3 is TGTGCCAGCAGCCAACAGTATAATTCACCCCTCCACTTT. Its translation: CASSQQYNSPLHF. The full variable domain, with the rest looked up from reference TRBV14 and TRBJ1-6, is EAGVTQFPSHSVIEKGQTVTLRCDPISGHDNLYWYRRVMGKEIKFLLHFVKESKQDESGMPNNRFLAERTGGTYSTLKVQPAELEDSGVYFCASSQQYNSPLHFGNGTRLTVT.

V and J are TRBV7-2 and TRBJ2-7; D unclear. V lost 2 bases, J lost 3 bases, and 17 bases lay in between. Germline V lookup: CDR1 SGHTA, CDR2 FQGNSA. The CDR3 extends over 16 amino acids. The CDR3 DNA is TGTGCCAGCAGCTTAACCAAACAGCCAGTCTTCTACGAGCAGTACTTC. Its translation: CASSLTKQPVFYEQYF.

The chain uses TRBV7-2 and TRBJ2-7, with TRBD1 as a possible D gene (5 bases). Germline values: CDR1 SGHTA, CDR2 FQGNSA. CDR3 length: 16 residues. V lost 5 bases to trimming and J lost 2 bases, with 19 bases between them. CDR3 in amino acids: CASSSDRTARTYEQYF. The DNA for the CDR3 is TGTGCCAGCAGCAGCGACAGAACCGCTAGAACCTACGAGCAGTACTTC.